Below are 13 T cell receptor beta chains sequenced from a single sample in a study of identical twins. Each CDR3 protein is one row after TCRdb ran MiXCR on the 5' RACE reads. The sample has 550,000 to 800,000 distinct CDR3 sequences, 7% to 7.5% seen once. The same specimen was also included in a second study, on yellow fever vaccine responses in identical twins.

The sequencing sample was made of PBMCs. The receptors stem from a woman between 18 and 29 years old in good health.

This clonotype was counted many times. The chain combines TRBV25-1 with TRBJ1-4, with unresolved D. V lost 4 bases and J lost 3, with 12 bases in between. This CDR3 contains 15 residues. CDR1 is MGHDK, CDR2 SYGVNS, per germline. The CDR3 DNA sequence: TGTGCCAGCAGTGGGAGTGGTGCCTCTAATGAAAAACTGTTTTTT. This encodes CASSGSGASNEKLFF.

This clonotype was found many times. This chain connects TRBV12-3 or TRBV12-4 to TRBJ2-5; D is possibly TRBD2 (5 bases). The germline V and J ends were trimmed by 5 bases and 3 bases, with 16 bases remaining between them. The CDR3 is 15 residues long. CDR3 nucleotide sequence: TGTGCCAGCAGTCCGCACATAAGCGGAGAAGAGACCCAGTACTTC. As protein: CASSPHISGEETQYF.

This clonotype was detected ten times or more. V gene TRBV21-1 combines with J gene TRBJ1-5. TRBV21-1 is a known pseudogene. This CDR3 is built from 18 residues. CDR3 sequence: CASRYLERPSLNRQPQHF. The CDR3 DNA follows: TGTGCCAGCAGGTATTTAGAAAGACCCTCCCTTAATAGGCAGCCCCAGCATTTT.

This clonotype was recorded many times. The chain recombines TRBV7-9 with TRBJ2-4; D is undetermined. Per the germline V gene, CDR1 is SEHNR and CDR2 is FQNEAQ (reference sequence). CDR3 size: 16 residues. Trimming pared 4 bases from V and 1 base from J, leaving 14 bases between. CDR3 sequence (DNA): TGTGCCAGCAGCTCCCAAGTGGAGCGTGCCAAAAACATTCAGTACTTC. It is translated as CASSSQVERAKNIQYF.

This clonotype was seen repeatedly, ten times or more. The V gene is TRBV7-9, the J gene TRBJ2-5; TRBD1 aligns across 7 bases. In germline, CDR1 is SEHNR, CDR2 FQNEAQ (reference sequence). This CDR3 region has 16 residues. J was trimmed by 1 base and V by 1 base; bases with no gene match: 6. CDR3 residues: CASSLGQGPLQETQYF. For the CDR3, the DNA is TGTGCCAGCAGCTTAGGACAGGGTCCCCTCCAAGAGACCCAGTACTTC.

This clonotype turned up a few times. The V and J genes are TRBV12-3 or TRBV12-4 and TRBJ1-3; the D gene is possibly TRBD1 (5 bases). V was cut by 8 bases and J by 0 bases, with 11 bases left in between. The CDR3 covers 14 residues. CDR3 DNA sequence: TGTGCCAGCTTAGGGGTGCGCTCTGGAAACACCATATATTTT. It encodes CASLGVRSGNTIYF.

This clonotype has a count of ten or more. The chain links TRBV5-6 to TRBJ2-3, with D unclear. The CDR3 is made up of 14 amino acids. V lost 0 bases to trimming and J lost 4 bases, with 9 bases between them. The germline CDR1 and CDR2 sequences are SGHDT and YYEEEE. CDR3 nucleotides: TGTGCCAGCAGCTTGGGGCCAATACCAGATACGCAGTATTTT. Residues: CASSLGPIPDTQYF.

The chain employs TRBV20-1 and TRBJ1-1; D is undetermined. Germline CDR1 is DFQATT and CDR2 is SNEGSKA (reference sequence). This CDR3 has 13 residues. V was trimmed by 5 bases and J by 1 base, leaving 11 bases between them. Written as DNA, the CDR3 is TGCAGTGCTCCCCGGACCGAGAACACTGAAGCTTTCTTT. Its translation: CSAPRTENTEAFF.

The chain is built from TRBV7-6 and TRBJ2-1; 12 nucleotides align to TRBD2. Germline V gene lookup returns CDR1 SGHVS and CDR2 FNYEAQ. Trimming removed 5 bases from V and 6 bases from J; junction bases left unmatched: 5. The CDR3 sequence is 15 residues long. CDR3: CASSTGLAGINEQFF. Here the CDR3 DNA reads TGTGCCAGCAGCACGGGACTAGCGGGCATCAATGAGCAGTTCTTC. The variable domain in full, completed from reference TRBV7-6 and TRBJ2-1, reads GAGVSQSPRYKVTKRGQDVALRCDPISGHVSLYWYRQALGQGPEFLTYFNYEAQQDKSGLPNDRFSAERPEGSISTLTIQRTEQRDSAMYRCASSTGLAGINEQFFGPGTRLTVL.

This chain uses TRBV24-1 with TRBJ2-1; 7 bases are shared with TRBD1. CDR1 and CDR2 (germline): KGHDR, SFDVKD. With 5 bases clipped from V and 2 bases from J, the junction kept 11 bases outside the gene matches. This CDR3 comprises 17 residues. The CDR3 spells CATSGPDSRGPYNEQFF. The CDR3 DNA is TGTGCCACCAGTGGGCCTGATTCTAGGGGGCCCTACAATGAGCAGTTCTTC.

The chain is built from TRBV28 and TRBJ2-1; TRBD2 matches 7 bases. V was clipped by 8 bases and J by 6 bases; unmatched bases: 7. CDR1 is MDHEN and CDR2 is SYDVKM in the germline V gene. There are 13 residues in the CDR3. The DNA of the CDR3 is TGTGCCAGCCGCCCGCCGGGGGGCAATGAGCAGTTCTTC. Translation: CASRPPGGNEQFF.

This clonotype was recorded at least ten times. V gene TRBV12-3 or TRBV12-4 combines with J gene TRBJ2-2; D is possibly TRBD2 (6 bases). The CDR3 loop spans 15 amino acids. Trimming took off 8 bases at V and 0 bases at J, with 13 bases between the two ends. Here the CDR3 reads CASLEGLTNTGELFF. Written as DNA, the CDR3 is TGTGCCAGCCTGGAGGGACTTACGAACACCGGGGAGCTGTTTTTT.

This clonotype came up many times. The chain couples TRBV6-5 to TRBJ2-1, with a tentative D call TRBD2 (6 bases). In germline, CDR1 is MNHEY, CDR2 SVGAGI. This CDR3 spans 15 amino acids. V lost 0 bases to trimming and J lost 8 bases, with 14 bases between them. In nucleotides, the CDR3 is TGTGCCAGCAGTTACTCGCAAACTAGCTTCTATGAGCAGTTCTTC. Translation gives CASSYSQTSFYEQFF.